This T cell receptor (beta chain) is drawn from a study of T cell changes during pregnancy in multiple sclerosis. Clones were sequenced by immunoSEQ multiplex PCR, and TCRdb holds only the in-frame ones, with some missing. The table includes around 50,000 clones, about 90% detected once. The TCR originated in a female donor in good health, enrolled as a control in a pregnancy study. The specimen was CD4+ T cells from peripheral blood mononuclear cells, collected after pregnancy.

CDR3 protein: CASSRETRIGEQFF. Written as DNA, the CDR3 is TGCGCCAGCAGCCGAGAAACTAGGATCGGTGAGCAGTTCTTC. The chain carries TRBV4-1 and TRBJ2-1, with D perhaps matching TRBD2 (5 bases). Germline CDR1 reads MGHRA; CDR2 reads YSYEKL. V lost 4 bases and J lost 9, with 16 bases in between. The CDR3 is 14 residues long.